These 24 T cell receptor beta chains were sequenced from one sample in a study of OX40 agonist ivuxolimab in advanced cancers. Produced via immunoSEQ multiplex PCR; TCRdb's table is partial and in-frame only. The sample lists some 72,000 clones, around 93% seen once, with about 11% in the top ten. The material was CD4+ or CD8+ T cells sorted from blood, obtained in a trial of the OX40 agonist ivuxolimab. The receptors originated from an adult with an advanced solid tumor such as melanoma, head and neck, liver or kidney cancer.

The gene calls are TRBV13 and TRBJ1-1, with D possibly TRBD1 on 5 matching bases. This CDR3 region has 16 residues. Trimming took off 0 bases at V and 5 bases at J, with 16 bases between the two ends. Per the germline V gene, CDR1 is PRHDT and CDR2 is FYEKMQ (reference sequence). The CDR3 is CASSLGPGLLGTEAFF. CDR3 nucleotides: TGTGCCAGCAGCTTAGGCCCGGGACTGCTTGGGACTGAAGCTTTCTTT.

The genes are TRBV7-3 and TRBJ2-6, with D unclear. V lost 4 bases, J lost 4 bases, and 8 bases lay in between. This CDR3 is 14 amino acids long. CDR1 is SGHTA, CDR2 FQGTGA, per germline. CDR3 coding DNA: TGTGCCAGCAGCTCAGTGGGAGGGGCCAACGTCCTGACTTTC. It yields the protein CASSSVGGANVLTF.

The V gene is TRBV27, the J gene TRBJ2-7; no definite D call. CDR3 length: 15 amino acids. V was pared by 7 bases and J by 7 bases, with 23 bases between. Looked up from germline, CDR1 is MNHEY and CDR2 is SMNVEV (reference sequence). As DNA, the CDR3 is TGTGCCAGCACCCGACGAGACCCAGCATTGGAAGAGCAGTACTTC. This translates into CASTRRDPALEEQYF.

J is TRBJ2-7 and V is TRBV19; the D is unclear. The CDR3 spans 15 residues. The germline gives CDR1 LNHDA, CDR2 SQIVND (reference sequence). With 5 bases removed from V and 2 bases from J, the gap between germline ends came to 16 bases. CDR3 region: CASSVPKFLPYEQYF. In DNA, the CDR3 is TGTGCCAGTAGTGTGCCGAAGTTTTTACCCTACGAGCAGTACTTC.

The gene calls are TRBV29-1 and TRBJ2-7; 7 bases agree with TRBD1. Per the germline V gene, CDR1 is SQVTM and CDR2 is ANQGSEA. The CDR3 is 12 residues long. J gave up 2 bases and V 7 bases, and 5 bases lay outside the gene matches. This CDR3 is CSARDRPYEQYF. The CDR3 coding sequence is TGCAGCGCCCGGGACAGACCCTACGAGCAGTACTTC.

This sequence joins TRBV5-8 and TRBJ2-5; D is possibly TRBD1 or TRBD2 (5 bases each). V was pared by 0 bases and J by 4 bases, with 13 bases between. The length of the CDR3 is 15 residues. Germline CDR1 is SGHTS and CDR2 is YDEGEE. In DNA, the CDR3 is TGTGCCAGCAGCTTGGGACGGGCTGGGGGAGAGACCCAGTACTTC. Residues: CASSLGRAGGETQYF.

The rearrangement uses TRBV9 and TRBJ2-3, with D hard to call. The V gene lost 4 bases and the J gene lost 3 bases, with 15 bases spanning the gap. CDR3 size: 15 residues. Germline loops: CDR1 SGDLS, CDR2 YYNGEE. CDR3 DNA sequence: TGTGCCAGCAGCCCCTGGACGGGTGCAACAGATACGCAGTATTTT. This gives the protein CASSPWTGATDTQYF.

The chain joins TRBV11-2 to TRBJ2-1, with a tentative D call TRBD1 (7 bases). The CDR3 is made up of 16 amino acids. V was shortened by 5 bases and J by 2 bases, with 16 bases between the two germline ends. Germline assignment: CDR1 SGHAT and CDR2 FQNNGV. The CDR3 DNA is TGTGCCAGCAGCCTAGGGGGCGGGGTGGCCTACAATGAGCAGTTCTTC. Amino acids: CASSLGGGVAYNEQFF.

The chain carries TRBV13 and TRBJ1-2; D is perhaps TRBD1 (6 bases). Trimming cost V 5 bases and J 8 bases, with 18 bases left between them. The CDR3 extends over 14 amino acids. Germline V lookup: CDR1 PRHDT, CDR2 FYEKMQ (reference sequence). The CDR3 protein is CASSPAGGWSGYTF. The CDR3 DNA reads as TGTGCCAGCAGCCCGGCGGGGGGCTGGTCAGGCTACACCTTC.

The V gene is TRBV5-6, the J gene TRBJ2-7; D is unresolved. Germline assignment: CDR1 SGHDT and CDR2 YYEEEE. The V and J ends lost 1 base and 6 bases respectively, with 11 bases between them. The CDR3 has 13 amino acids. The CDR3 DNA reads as TGTGCCAGCAGCTTGCACCCCACGGGCGAGCAGTACTTC. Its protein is CASSLHPTGEQYF.

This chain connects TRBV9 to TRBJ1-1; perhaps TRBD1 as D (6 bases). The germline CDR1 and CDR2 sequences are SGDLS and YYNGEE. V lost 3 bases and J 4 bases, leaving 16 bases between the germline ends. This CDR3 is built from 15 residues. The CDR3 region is CASSAPGRGVTEAFF. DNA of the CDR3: TGTGCCAGCAGCGCCCCCGGCAGGGGCGTCACTGAAGCTTTCTTT.

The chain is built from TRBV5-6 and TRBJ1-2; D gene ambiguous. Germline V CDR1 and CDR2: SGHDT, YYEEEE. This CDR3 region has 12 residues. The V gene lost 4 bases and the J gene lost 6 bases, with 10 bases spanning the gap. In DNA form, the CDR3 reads TGTGCCAGCAGCCACGGACTAGATGGCTACACCTTC. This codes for CASSHGLDGYTF.

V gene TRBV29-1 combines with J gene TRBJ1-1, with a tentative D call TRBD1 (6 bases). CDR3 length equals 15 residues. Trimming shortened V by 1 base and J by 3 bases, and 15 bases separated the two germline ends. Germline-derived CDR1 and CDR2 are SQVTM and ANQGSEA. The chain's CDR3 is CSVEGPGGGHTEAFF. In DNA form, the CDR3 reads TGCAGCGTTGAAGGGCCCGGGGGGGGCCACACTGAAGCTTTCTTT.

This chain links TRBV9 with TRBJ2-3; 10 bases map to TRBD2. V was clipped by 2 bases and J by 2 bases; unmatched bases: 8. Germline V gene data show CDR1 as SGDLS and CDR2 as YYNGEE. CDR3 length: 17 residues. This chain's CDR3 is CASSVHLGLAVTDTQYF. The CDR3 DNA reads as TGTGCCAGCAGCGTCCACCTAGGACTAGCGGTCACAGATACGCAGTATTTT.

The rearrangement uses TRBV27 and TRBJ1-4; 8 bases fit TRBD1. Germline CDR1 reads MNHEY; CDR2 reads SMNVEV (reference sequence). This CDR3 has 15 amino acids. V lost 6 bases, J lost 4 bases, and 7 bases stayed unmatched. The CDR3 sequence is CASRRGTGLNEKLFF. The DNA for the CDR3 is TGTGCCAGCAGGCGCGGGACAGGTCTTAATGAAAAACTGTTTTTT.

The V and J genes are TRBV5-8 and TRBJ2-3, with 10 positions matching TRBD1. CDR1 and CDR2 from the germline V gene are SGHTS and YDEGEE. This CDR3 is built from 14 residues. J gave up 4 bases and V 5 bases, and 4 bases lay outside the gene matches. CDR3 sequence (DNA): TGTGCCAGCAGTACCGGACAGGGGGCAGATACGCAGTATTTT. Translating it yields CASSTGQGADTQYF.

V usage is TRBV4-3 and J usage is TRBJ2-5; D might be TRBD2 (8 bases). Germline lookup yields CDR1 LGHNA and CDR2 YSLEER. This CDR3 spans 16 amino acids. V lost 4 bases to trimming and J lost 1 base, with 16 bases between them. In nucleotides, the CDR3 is TGCGCCAGCAGCCGGACAGGCGGGGGGCTCCAAGAGACCCAGTACTTC. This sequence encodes CASSRTGGGLQETQYF.

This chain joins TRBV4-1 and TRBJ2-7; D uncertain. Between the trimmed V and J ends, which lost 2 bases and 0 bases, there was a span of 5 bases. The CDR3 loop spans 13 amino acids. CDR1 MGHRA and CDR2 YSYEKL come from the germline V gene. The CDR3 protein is CASSQQSSYEQYF. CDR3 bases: TGCGCCAGCAGCCAACAGAGCTCCTACGAGCAGTACTTC.

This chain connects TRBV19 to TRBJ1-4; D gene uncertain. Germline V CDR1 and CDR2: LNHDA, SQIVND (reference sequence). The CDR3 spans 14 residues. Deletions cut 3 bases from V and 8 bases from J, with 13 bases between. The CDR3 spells CASSIVGRSEKLFF. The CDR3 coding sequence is TGTGCCAGTAGTATCGTCGGGCGTAGCGAAAAACTGTTTTTT.

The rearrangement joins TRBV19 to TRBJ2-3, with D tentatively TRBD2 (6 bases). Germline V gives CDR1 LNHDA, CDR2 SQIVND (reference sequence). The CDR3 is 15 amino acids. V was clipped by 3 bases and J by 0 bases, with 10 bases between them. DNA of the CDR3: TGTGCCAGTAGTATTGGGGGGTCAAGCACAGATACGCAGTATTTT. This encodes CASSIGGSSTDTQYF.

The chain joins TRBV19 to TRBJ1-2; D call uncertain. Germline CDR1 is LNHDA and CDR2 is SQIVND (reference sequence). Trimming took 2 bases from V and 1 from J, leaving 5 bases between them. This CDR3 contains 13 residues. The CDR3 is CASSIPDNYGYTF. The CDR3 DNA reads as TGTGCCAGTAGTATACCGGATAACTATGGCTACACCTTC.

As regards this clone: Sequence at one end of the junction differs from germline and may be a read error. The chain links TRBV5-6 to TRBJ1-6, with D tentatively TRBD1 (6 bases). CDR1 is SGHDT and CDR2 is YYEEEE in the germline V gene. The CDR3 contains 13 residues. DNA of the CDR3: TGTGCCAGCAGCACAAGCGGGGGGACACCCCGCCACTTT. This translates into CASSTSGGTPRHF.

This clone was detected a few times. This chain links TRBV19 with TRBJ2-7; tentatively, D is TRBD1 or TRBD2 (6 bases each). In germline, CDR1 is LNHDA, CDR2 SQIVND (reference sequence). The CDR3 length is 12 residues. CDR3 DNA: TGTGTCAACGGGGGCTCTACCTACGAGCAGTACTTC. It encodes CVNGGSTYEQYF.

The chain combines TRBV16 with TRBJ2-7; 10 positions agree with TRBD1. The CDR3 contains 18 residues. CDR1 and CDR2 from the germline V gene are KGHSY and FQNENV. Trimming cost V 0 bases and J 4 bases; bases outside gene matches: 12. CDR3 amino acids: CASSQSRGPGQGRYEQYF. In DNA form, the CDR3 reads TGTGCCAGCAGCCAATCTCGTGGACCGGGACAGGGGAGATACGAGCAGTACTTC.